This entry describes one TCR beta chain. As to treatment: randomized to nivolumab then ipilimumab (arm A) or the reverse (arm B). Sorted cells were live CD3+CD8+, lacking CD19 and CD56, from PBMCs. This sample was taken from a study of sequential checkpoint blockade in melanoma. In germline, CDR1 is LNHDA, CDR2 SQIVND (reference sequence). With 6 bases removed from V and 5 bases from J, the gap between germline ends came to 11 bases. This CDR3 has 13 residues. TCRdb's copy holds only in-frame clones and misses some; the assay was immunoSEQ multiplex PCR. The sample has approximately 11,000 clones; 75% are singletons.

This TCR was sampled from a human donor with melanoma. This sequence joins TRBV19 and TRBJ1-5; no clear D gene. Sequenced material: CD8+ T cells sorted from blood (inferred from file names), taken from a patient given nivolumab and ipilimumab in sequence. The CDR3 loop is CASRDSVYQPQHF. The CDR3 coding sequence is TGTGCCAGTAGGGACTCAGTGTATCAGCCCCAGCATTTT.